Presented here are 17 T cell receptor beta chains from one specimen sequenced in a study of cytomegalovirus exposure and HLA in healthy donors (dated by TCRdb to about 2017). Receptor libraries were prepared by the immunoSEQ multiplex PCR assay. For the multiplex PCR, a mixture combining 60 forward primers for TCR Vbeta segments and 13 reverse primers for TCR Jbeta segments was used. TCRdb stores this immuneACCESS table with in-frame sequences only. Part of the clones is absent; in the studies checked, under half of the shortfall reflects unresolved V genes, and no reason is known for the rest. Across this sample there are around 70,000 clones, with roughly 70% seen only once. In total, the top ten clones hold around 12% of the sample. Material for sequencing was PBMCs. The receptors were gathered from a man aged 65 to 79 in good health and CMV-seronegative.

This rearrangement joins TRBV18 to TRBJ1-1; D is undetermined. The V end was cut by 0 bases, the J end by 3 bases, with 8 bases between. This CDR3 has 14 residues. From germline, CDR1 is KGHSH and CDR2 LQKENI. The CDR3 reads CASSPPSRDTEAFF. CDR3 DNA: TGTGCCAGCTCACCACCTTCGAGGGACACTGAAGCTTTCTTT.

There are a few counts of this clone. V and J are TRBV6-1 and TRBJ1-1; no definite D call. CDR1 is MNHNS, CDR2 SASEGT, per germline. Trimming removed 4 bases from V and 4 bases from J, with 10 bases in between. The CDR3 is 13 amino acids. The CDR3 sequence: CASSVLHGTEAFF. The CDR3 DNA is TGTGCCAGCAGTGTTTTGCACGGCACTGAAGCTTTCTTT.

The CDR3 nucleotides read TGTGCCAGCAGTGGGGCAGCGGGGGCCTACAATGAGCAGTTCTTC. Amino acid sequence: CASSGAAGAYNEQFF. The chain combines TRBV6-1 with TRBJ2-1; TRBD2 matches 8 bases. The germline V gene encodes CDR1 MNHNS and CDR2 SASEGT. The length of the CDR3 is 15 residues. Trimming took 4 bases from V and 2 from J; bases not matched to a gene: 4.

The chain is built from TRBV19 and TRBJ2-5; 7 bases are a match to TRBD2. The germline gives CDR1 LNHDA, CDR2 SQIVND (reference sequence). V was clipped by 2 bases and J by 4 bases; unmatched bases: 1. The CDR3 length is 13 residues. CDR3 sequence reads: CASSIWGGETQYF. CDR3 bases: TGTGCCAGTAGTATATGGGGGGGAGAGACCCAGTACTTC.

In this sample, this clone turned up once. The chain recombines TRBV5-1 with TRBJ1-2, with TRBD1 as a possible D gene (5 bases). The ends were cut back, 0 bases at V and 7 bases at J, with 13 bases in the middle. The CDR3 has 14 amino acids. Germline V CDR1 and CDR2: SGHRS, YFSETQ. Written as DNA, the CDR3 is TGCGCCAGCAGCTTGGACCCGGGGCGGGGTGGCTACACCTTC. It specifies CASSLDPGRGGYTF. The variable domain in full, completed from reference TRBV5-1 and TRBJ1-2, reads KAGVTQTPRYLIKTRGQQVTLSCSPISGHRSVSWYQQTPGQGLQFLFEYFSETQRNKGNFPGRFSGRQFSNSRSEMNVSTLELGDSALYLCASSLDPGRGGYTFGSGTRLTVV.

This clone was seen a handful of times. A far more abundant clone sits one base away, making this likely a read error. This sample also contains other DNA sequences that code for the same CDR3. V and J are TRBV7-7 and TRBJ2-7, with a tentative D call TRBD1 (6 bases). The V and J ends lost 1 base and 2 bases respectively, with 18 bases between them. CDR1 and CDR2 (germline): SSHAT, FNYEAQ (reference sequence). This CDR3 has 17 residues. The CDR3 region is CASSLVGPGQLTYEQYF. The CDR3, as DNA: TGTGCCAGCAGCTTAGTTGGGCCCGGACAGCTTACCTACGAGCAGTACTTC. Full variable domain (missing parts from reference TRBV7-7 and TRBJ2-7): GAGVSQSPRYKVTKRGQDVTLRCDPISSHATLYWYQQALGQGPEFLTYFNYEAQPDKSGLPSDRFSAERPEGSISTLTIQRTEQRDSAMYRCASSLVGPGQLTYEQYFGPGTRLTVT.

The genes are TRBV7-9 and TRBJ2-5, with 8 nucleotides matching TRBD1. V dropped 4 bases and J dropped 2; count of bases not matched to a gene: 12. CDR3 length: 17 residues. In germline, CDR1 is SEHNR, CDR2 FQNEAQ (reference sequence). The CDR3 loop reads CASSSPQGVHQQETQYF. For the CDR3, the DNA is TGTGCCAGCAGCTCACCACAGGGGGTCCACCAACAAGAGACCCAGTACTTC.

The V call is TRBV7-9, the J call TRBJ2-1; TRBD2 matches at 10 bases. V lost 4 bases to trimming and J lost 7 bases; unmatched junction nucleotides: 10. Germline V gene lookup returns CDR1 SEHNR and CDR2 FQNEAQ (reference sequence). This CDR3 is 16 amino acids long. The CDR3 region has the DNA TGTGCCAGCAGCTCTCCCGCGGCTAGCGGGAGAAATGAGCAGTTCTTC. Translated, it gives CASSSPAASGRNEQFF.

The chain recombines TRBV2 with TRBJ2-5; 12 nucleotides line up with TRBD2. The junction had 5 bases not matched to a gene; V was cut back by 4 bases and J by 2 bases. CDR1 and CDR2 from the germline V gene are SNHLY and FYNNEI. CDR3 length: 16 residues. Written as DNA, the CDR3 is TGTGCCAGCAGTGCCGGACTAGCGGGATCGCAAGAGACCCAGTACTTC. As protein: CASSAGLAGSQETQYF.

The chain carries TRBV4-3 and TRBJ1-4; 7 bases fit TRBD1. The V gene end was trimmed by 0 bases and the J gene end by 0 bases; junction bases not matched to a gene: 10. In germline, CDR1 is LGHNA, CDR2 YSLEER. This CDR3 is built from 19 residues. The CDR3 nucleotides are TGCGCCAGCAGCCAAGAAATACAGGGGAATATCGCAACTAATGAAAAACTGTTTTTT. Translation gives CASSQEIQGNIATNEKLFF.

The rearrangement links TRBV4-1 to TRBJ1-1; 8 bases match TRBD1. CDR3 length equals 15 residues. The germline CDR1 and CDR2 sequences are MGHRA and YSYEKL. V lost 3 bases to trimming and J lost 4 bases; unmatched junction nucleotides: 7. CDR3 DNA: TGCGCCAGCAGCCAGAAACAGGGGGAATTCACTGAAGCTTTCTTT. It encodes CASSQKQGEFTEAFF.

The genes are TRBV11-2 and TRBJ2-1; D gene ambiguous. Trimming took off 3 bases at V and 5 bases at J, with 14 bases between the two ends. CDR1 is SGHAT and CDR2 is FQNNGV in the germline V gene. CDR3 length: 15 amino acids. This CDR3 reads CASSFRLLIHNEQFF. CDR3 bases: TGTGCCAGCAGCTTTCGACTTCTTATACACAATGAGCAGTTCTTC.

With regard to this clone: The junction does not match germline at one end; this may be a read error. The rearrangement links TRBV9 to TRBJ1-5; D is uncertain. CDR1 and CDR2 (germline): SGDLS, YYNGEE. The CDR3 length is 14 residues. As DNA, the CDR3 is TGTGCCAGCAGCGTAGATGAGGGCAAACAGCCCCAGCATTTT. Protein: CASSVDEGKQPQHF.

The chain couples TRBV19 to TRBJ1-6, with unresolved D. This CDR3 is 18 amino acids long. Trimming took 6 bases from V and 0 from J, leaving 18 bases between them. In germline, CDR1 is LNHDA, CDR2 SQIVND (reference sequence). The CDR3 spells CASSLTGDSSSYNSPLHF. The CDR3 region has the DNA TGTGCCAGTAGCCTGACTGGAGACTCGAGCTCCTATAATTCACCCCTCCACTTT. The variable domain in full, with the rest retrieved from reference TRBV19 and TRBJ1-6, is DGGITQSPKYLFRKEGQNVTLSCEQNLNHDAMYWYRQDPGQGLRLIYYSQIVNDFQKGDIAEGYSVSREKKESFPLTVTSAQKNPTAFYLCASSLTGDSSSYNSPLHFGNGTRLTVT.

The rearrangement joins TRBV9 to TRBJ1-1, with a weak D call TRBD1 (5 bases). CDR1 is SGDLS, CDR2 YYNGEE, per germline. The CDR3 runs 16 residues. V was shortened by 1 base and J by 4 bases, with 17 bases between the two germline ends. Here the CDR3 reads CASSVLPGRGGTEAFF. The CDR3 bases are TGTGCCAGCAGCGTACTCCCTGGTCGGGGGGGCACTGAAGCTTTCTTT.

This chain joins TRBV5-1 and TRBJ2-7; 10 bases match TRBD1. CDR3 length equals 14 residues. After removal of 3 bases from V and 4 bases from J, the junction contained 4 bases not matched to a gene. Germline lookup yields CDR1 SGHRS and CDR2 YFSETQ. CDR3 region: CASSWGQGRYEQYF. CDR3 bases: TGCGCCAGCAGCTGGGGACAGGGGAGGTACGAGCAGTACTTC. Combining the CDR3 with reference TRBV5-1 and TRBJ2-7 gives the whole variable domain KAGVTQTPRYLIKTRGQQVTLSCSPISGHRSVSWYQQTPGQGLQFLFEYFSETQRNKGNFPGRFSGRQFSNSRSEMNVSTLELGDSALYLCASSWGQGRYEQYFGPGTRLTVT.

The J gene is TRBJ2-3, the V gene TRBV19; TRBD2 might be the D (7 bases). There are 14 residues in the CDR3. Trimming left V 7 bases short and J 9 bases short, with 20 bases between. From germline, CDR1 is LNHDA and CDR2 SQIVND (reference sequence). Written as DNA, the CDR3 is TGTGCCAGTACCTCTGGGGGGGCAAGGGGAACGCAGTATTTT. Translating it yields CASTSGGARGTQYF. Filled out from reference TRBV19 and TRBJ2-3, the complete variable domain reads DGGITQSPKYLFRKEGQNVTLSCEQNLNHDAMYWYRQDPGQGLRLIYYSQIVNDFQKGDIAEGYSVSREKKESFPLTVTSAQKNPTAFYLCASTSGGARGTQYFGPGTRLTVL.